Listed below are T cell receptor beta chains from one sample, sequenced in a study of T-cell memory formation after mild COVID-19. Using its own MiXCR run on the 5' RACE reads, TCRdb lists one record per CDR3 protein. The data contain 450,000 or so distinct CDR3 sequences, roughly 25% of them singletons. Sequenced sample: PBMCs or a T cell subset sorted from them (not recorded which). Receptors were obtained from an adult woman who had mild COVID-19 (a few samples of this study predate the infection). Cell type and time point are not known. Both conserved end residues are part of each CDR3. D genes are given only for firm matches. Expanded clones get a size class; other rows say once, few or many, or leave the size out.

j_call	clone_size	v_call	cdr3_length	d_call	cdr3_aa	cdr3_nt
TRBJ2-2	NA	TRBV3-1	16	TRBD2	CASSQVQRENTGELFF	TGTGCCAGCAGCCAAGTCCAGCGGGAGAACACCGGGGAGCTGTTTTTT
TRBJ1-6	NA	TRBV7-9	15	NA	CASSPGTTDNSPLHF	TGTGCCAGCAGCCCCGGGACAACCGATAATTCACCCCTCCACTTT
TRBJ2-1	NA	TRBV5-1	17	NA	CASKDRDGRRSYNEQFF	TGCGCCAGCAAGGACCGTGACGGACGAAGATCCTACAATGAGCAGTTCTTC
TRBJ2-7	few	TRBV12-3/TRBV12-4	12	NA	CASSLVDSRPNF	TGTGCCAGCAGTTTAGTGGACAGTCGGCCTAACTTC
TRBJ1-1	NA	TRBV7-8	17	TRBD1	CASSLGIAGGPGTEAFF	TGTGCCAGCAGCTTAGGGATCGCAGGGGGCCCGGGCACTGAAGCTTTCTTT
TRBJ2-1	many	TRBV7-2	13	NA	CASSPGSYNEQFF	TGTGCCAGCAGCCCAGGGTCCTACAATGAGCAGTTCTTC
TRBJ2-5	NA	TRBV29-1	13	NA	CSVEPTSQETQYF	TGCAGCGTAGAGCCCACTAGTCAGGAGACCCAGTACTTC
TRBJ1-1	NA	TRBV5-1	15	TRBD1	CASSLFLGTATEAFF	TGCGCCAGCAGCTTGTTCCTCGGGACAGCAACTGAAGCTTTCTTT
TRBJ1-1	once	TRBV12-3/TRBV12-4	18	TRBD1	CASSFMPGQGSMNTEAFF	TGTGCCAGCAGTTTTATGCCGGGACAGGGATCAATGAACACTGAAGCTTTCTTT
TRBJ1-5	NA	TRBV2	16	NA	CASSETDLYGNQPQHF	TGTGCCAGCAGTGAAACGGACCTTTATGGCAATCAGCCCCAGCATTTT
TRBJ2-3	NA	TRBV20-1	13	NA	CSAILTGSDTQYF	TGCAGTGCTATCCTAACAGGTTCAGATACGCAGTATTTT
TRBJ2-1	NA	TRBV20-1	18	TRBD2	CSARIQGLAGVSYNEQFF	TGCAGTGCTAGAATCCAAGGACTAGCGGGAGTCTCCTACAATGAGCAGTTCTTC
TRBJ2-6	NA	TRBV7-9	17	NA	CASSPSERSSGANVLTF	TGTGCCAGCAGCCCTTCCGAGCGGAGCTCTGGGGCCAACGTCCTGACTTTC
TRBJ2-7	NA	TRBV18	14	NA	CASSPTGVRYEQYF	TGTGCCAGCTCACCGACAGGAGTGAGGTACGAGCAGTACTTC
TRBJ1-4	NA	TRBV9	18	NA	CASSVGYRVKRIDEKLFF	TGTGCCAGCAGCGTAGGGTACAGGGTGAAACGGATCGATGAAAAACTGTTTTTT
TRBJ1-1	few	TRBV30	11	NA	CAWDAGYEAFF	TGTGCCTGGGACGCGGGCTATGAAGCTTTCTTT
TRBJ2-7	NA	TRBV12-3/TRBV12-4	14	NA	CASSSSTDFYEQYF	TGTGCCAGCAGCTCCTCGACAGACTTCTACGAGCAGTACTTC
TRBJ1-1	few	TRBV20-1	13	NA	CSARDTKDTEAFF	TGCAGTGCTAGAGATACGAAGGACACTGAAGCTTTCTTT
TRBJ2-3	NA	TRBV29-1	14	TRBD1	CSVELGQGTDTQYF	TGCAGCGTTGAACTGGGACAGGGGACAGATACGCAGTATTTT
TRBJ1-3	few	TRBV7-8	14	NA	CASSPSGWTNTIYF	TGTGCCAGCAGCCCCTCAGGCTGGACAAACACCATATATTTT
TRBJ2-7	few	TRBV6-6	14	NA	CASSQGRVSYEQYF	TGTGCCAGCAGCCAGGGGAGGGTTTCCTACGAGCAGTACTTC
TRBJ1-1	NA	TRBV7-9	16	NA	CASSPGTRGVGTEAFF	TGTGCCAGCTCGCCGGGGACACGAGGGGTGGGCACTGAAGCTTTCTTT
TRBJ2-2	few	TRBV28	15	NA	CASSPPVGFTGELFF	TGTGCCAGCAGTCCCCCGGTAGGGTTCACCGGGGAGCTGTTTTTT
TRBJ1-5	NA	TRBV29-1	13	TRBD1	CSVGQGGGQPQHF	TGCAGCGTTGGACAGGGGGGCGGTCAGCCCCAGCATTTT
TRBJ2-4	few	TRBV7-8	17	NA	CASSLGGALTPKNIQYF	TGTGCCAGCAGCTTAGGGGGGGCGCTTACTCCCAAAAACATTCAGTACTTC
TRBJ2-1	many	TRBV6-6	15	TRBD1	CASSFTGGSYNEQFF	TGTGCCAGCAGTTTTACAGGGGGCTCCTACAATGAGCAGTTCTTC
TRBJ2-4	few	TRBV20-1	13	TRBD2	CSASPSGRDIQYF	TGCAGTGCTAGCCCTAGCGGGAGAGACATTCAGTACTTC